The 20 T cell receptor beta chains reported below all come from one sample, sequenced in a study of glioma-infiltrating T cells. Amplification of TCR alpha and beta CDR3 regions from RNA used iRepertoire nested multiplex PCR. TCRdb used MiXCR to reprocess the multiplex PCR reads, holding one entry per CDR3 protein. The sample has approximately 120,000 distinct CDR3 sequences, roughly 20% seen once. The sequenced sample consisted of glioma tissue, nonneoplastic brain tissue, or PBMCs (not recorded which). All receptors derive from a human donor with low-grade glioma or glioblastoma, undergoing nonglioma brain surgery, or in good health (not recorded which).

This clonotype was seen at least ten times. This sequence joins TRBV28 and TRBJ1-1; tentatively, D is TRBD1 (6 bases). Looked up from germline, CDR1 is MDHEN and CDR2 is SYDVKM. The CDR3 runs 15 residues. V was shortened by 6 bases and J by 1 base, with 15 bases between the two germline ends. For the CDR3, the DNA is TGTGCCAGCAGGGCGATTCGGACAGCGAACACTGAAGCTTTCTTT. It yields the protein CASRAIRTANTEAFF. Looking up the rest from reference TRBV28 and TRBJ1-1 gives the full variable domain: DVKVTQSSRYLVKRTGEKVFLECVQDMDHENMFWYRQDPGLGLRLIYFSYDVKMKEKGDIPEGYSVSREKKERFSLILESASTNQTSMYLCASRAIRTANTEAFFGQGTRLTVV.

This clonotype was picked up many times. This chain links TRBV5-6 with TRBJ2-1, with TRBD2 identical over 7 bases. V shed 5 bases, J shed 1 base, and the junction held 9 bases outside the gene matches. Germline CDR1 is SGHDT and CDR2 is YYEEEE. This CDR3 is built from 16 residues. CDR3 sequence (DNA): TGTGCCAGCAGTTCCACTAGCGCCCCATCCTACAATGAGCAGTTCTTC. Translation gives CASSSTSAPSYNEQFF.

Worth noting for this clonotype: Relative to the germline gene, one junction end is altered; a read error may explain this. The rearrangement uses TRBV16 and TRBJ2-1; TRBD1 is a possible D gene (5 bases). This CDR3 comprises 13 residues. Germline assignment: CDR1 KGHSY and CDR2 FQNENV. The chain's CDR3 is CGSSRQMNNEQFF. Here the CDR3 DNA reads TGTGGCAGCTCGAGACAGATGAACAATGAGCAGTTCTTC. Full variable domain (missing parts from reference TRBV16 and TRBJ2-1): GEEVAQTPKHLVRGEGQKAKLYCAPIKGHSYVFWYQQVLKNEFKFLISFQNENVFDETGMPKERFSAKCLPNSPCSLEIQATKLEDSAVYFCGSSRQMNNEQFFGPGTRLTVL.

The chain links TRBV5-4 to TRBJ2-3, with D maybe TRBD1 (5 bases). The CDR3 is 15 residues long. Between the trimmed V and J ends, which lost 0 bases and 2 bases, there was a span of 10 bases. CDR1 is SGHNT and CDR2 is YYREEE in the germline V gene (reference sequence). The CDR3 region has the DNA TGTGCCAGCAGCTTGGATCAGGGATTCACAGATACGCAGTATTTT. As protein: CASSLDQGFTDTQYF.

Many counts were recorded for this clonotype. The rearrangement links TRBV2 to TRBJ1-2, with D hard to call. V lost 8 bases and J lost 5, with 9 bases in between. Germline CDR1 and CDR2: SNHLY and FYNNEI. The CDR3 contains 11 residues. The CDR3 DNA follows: TGTGCCAGCTCAGTTGGGTATGGCTACACCTTC. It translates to CASSVGYGYTF. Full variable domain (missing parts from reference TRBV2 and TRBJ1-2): EPEVTQTPSHQVTQMGQEVILRCVPISNHLYFYWYRQILGQKVEFLVSFYNNEISEKSEIFDDQFSVERPDGSNFTLKIRSTKLEDSAMYFCASSVGYGYTFGSGTRLTVV.

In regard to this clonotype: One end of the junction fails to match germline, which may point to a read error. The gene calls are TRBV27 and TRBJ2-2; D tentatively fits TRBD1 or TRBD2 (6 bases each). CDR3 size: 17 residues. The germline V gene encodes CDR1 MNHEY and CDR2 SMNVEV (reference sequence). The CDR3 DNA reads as TGTGCCAGCAGTCCAGGGGTTATAGCGGCGAACACCGGGGAGATGTTTTTT. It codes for CASSPGVIAANTGEMFF.

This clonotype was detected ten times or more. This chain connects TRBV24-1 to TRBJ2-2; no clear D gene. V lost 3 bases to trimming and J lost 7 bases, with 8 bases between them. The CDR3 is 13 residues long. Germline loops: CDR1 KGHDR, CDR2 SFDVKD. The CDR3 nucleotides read TGTGCCACCAGTGATCTTTATCTCGGGGAGCTGTTTTTT. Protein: CATSDLYLGELFF.

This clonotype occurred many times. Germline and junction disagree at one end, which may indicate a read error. The CDR3 protein is CASSLPGQGVHDHF. The CDR3 bases are TGTGCCAGCAGCTTACCGGGACAGGGGGTCCATGACCACTTC. This chain joins TRBV7-8 and TRBJ2-5, with TRBD1 matching 11 bases. This CDR3 is 14 amino acids long. Per the germline V gene, CDR1 is SGHVS and CDR2 is FQNEAQ.

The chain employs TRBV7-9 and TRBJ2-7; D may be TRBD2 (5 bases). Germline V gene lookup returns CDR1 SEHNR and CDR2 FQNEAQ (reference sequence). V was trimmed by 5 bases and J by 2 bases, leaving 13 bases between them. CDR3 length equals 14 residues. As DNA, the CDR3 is TGTGCCAGCAGCCCAGGACTCCTCCCCTACGAGCAGTACTTC. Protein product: CASSPGLLPYEQYF.

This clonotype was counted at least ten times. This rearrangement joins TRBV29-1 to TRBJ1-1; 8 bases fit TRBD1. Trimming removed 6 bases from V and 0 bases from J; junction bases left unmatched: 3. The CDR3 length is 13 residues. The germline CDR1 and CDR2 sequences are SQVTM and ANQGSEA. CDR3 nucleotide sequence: TGCAGCGTCGACAGGGGCTTGAACACTGAAGCTTTCTTT. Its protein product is CSVDRGLNTEAFF.

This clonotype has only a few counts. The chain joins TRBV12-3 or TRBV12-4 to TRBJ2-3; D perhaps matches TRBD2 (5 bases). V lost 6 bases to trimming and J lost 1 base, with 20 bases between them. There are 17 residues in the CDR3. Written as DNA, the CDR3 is TGTGCCAGCAGCCGGGCCACCGGGGTCCTCGGCACAGATACGCAGTATTTT. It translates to CASSRATGVLGTDTQYF.

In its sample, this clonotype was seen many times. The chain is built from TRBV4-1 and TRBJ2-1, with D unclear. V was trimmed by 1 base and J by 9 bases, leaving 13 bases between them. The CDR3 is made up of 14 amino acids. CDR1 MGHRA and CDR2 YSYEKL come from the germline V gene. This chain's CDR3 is CASSQVRLPGEQFF. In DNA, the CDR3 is TGCGCCAGCAGCCAAGTCCGCCTTCCGGGTGAGCAGTTCTTC.

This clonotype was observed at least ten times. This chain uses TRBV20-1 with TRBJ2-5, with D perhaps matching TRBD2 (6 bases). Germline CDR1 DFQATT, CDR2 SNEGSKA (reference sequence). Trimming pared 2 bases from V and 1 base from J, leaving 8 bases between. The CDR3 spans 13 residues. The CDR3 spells CSARLASQETQYF. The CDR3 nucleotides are TGCAGTGCTAGACTAGCGAGCCAAGAGACCCAGTACTTC.

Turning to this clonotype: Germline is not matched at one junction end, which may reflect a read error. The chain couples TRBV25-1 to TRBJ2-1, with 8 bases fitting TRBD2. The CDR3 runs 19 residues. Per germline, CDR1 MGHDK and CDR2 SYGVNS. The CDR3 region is CASSEGAGGLLSSYNEQFF. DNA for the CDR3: TGTGCAAGCAGTGAGGGTGCGGGAGGACTCTTGAGCTCCTACAATGAGCAGTTCTTC. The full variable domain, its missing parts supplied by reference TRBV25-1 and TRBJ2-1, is EADIYQTPRYLVIGTGKKITLECSQTMGHDKMYWYQQDPGMELHLIHYSYGVNSTEKGDLSSESTVSRIRTEHFPLTLESARPSHTSQYLCASSEGAGGLLSSYNEQFFGPGTRLTVL.

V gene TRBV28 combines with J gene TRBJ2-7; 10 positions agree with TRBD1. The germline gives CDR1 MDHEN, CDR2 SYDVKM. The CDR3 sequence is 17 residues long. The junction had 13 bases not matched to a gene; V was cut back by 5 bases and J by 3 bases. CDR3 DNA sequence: TGTGCCAGCAGTCTGATTACCCCGGGACAGGGGATCTACGAGCAGTACTTC. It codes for CASSLITPGQGIYEQYF.

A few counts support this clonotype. The CDR3 sequence: CSVTPDRNYEQYF. DNA of the CDR3: TGCAGCGTTACTCCGGACAGAAACTACGAGCAGTACTTC. V usage is TRBV29-1 and J usage is TRBJ2-7, with D possibly being TRBD1 (6 bases). The CDR3 has 13 residues. CDR1 is SQVTM, CDR2 ANQGSEA, per germline. V lost 5 bases and J 3 bases, leaving 14 bases between the germline ends.

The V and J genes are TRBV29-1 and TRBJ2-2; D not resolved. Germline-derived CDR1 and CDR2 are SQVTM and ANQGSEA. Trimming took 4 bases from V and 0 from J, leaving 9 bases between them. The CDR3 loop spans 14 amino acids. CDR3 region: CSVAVQSNTGELFF. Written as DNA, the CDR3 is TGCAGCGTTGCGGTACAGTCGAACACCGGGGAGCTGTTTTTT.

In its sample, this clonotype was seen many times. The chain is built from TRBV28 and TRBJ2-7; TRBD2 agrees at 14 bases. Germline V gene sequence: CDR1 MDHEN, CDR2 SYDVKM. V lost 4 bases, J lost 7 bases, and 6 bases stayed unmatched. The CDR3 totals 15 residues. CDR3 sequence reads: CASSSGLAGAREQYF. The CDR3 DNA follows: TGTGCCAGCAGTTCGGGACTAGCGGGAGCCCGGGAGCAGTACTTC.

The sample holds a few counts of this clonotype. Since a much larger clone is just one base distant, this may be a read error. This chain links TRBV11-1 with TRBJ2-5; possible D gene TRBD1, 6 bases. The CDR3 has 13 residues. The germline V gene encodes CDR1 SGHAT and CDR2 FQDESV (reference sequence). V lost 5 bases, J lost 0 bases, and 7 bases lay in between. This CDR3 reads CASSHRDQETQYF. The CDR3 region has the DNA TGTGCCAGCAGCCACAGGGACCAAGAGACCCAGTACTTC.

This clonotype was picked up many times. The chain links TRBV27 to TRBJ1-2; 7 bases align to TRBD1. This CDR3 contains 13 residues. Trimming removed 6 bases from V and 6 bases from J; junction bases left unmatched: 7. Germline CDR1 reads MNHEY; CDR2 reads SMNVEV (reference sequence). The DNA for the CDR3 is TGTGCCAGCAGCCCTACAGGGGAGCATGGCTACACCTTC. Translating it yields CASSPTGEHGYTF.